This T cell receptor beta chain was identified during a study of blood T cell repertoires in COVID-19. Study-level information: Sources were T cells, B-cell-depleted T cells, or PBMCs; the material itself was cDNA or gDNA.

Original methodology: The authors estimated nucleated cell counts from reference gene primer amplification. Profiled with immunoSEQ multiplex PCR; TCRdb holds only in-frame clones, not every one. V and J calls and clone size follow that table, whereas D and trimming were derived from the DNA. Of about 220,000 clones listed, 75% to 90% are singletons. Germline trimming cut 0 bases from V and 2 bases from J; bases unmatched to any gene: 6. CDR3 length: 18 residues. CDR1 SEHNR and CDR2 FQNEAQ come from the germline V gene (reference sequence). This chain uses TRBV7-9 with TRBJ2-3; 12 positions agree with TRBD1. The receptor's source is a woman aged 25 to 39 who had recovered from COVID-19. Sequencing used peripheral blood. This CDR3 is CASSLAPGQGADTDTQYF. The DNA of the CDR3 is TGTGCCAGCAGCTTAGCTCCGGGACAGGGGGCGGACACAGATACGCAGTATTTT.